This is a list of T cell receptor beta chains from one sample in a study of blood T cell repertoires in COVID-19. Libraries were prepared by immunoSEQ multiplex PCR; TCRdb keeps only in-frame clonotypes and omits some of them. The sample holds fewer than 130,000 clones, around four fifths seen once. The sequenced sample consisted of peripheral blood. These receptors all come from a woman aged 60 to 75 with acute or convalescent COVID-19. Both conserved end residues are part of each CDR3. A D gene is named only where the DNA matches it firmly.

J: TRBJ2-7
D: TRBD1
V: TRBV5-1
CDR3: CASSGTGSSYEQYF
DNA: TGCGCCAGCTCCGGGACAGGCAGCTCCTACGAGCAGTACTTC

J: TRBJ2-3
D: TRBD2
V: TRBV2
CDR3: CASSQPASGNTDTQYF
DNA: TGTGCCAGCAGCCAACCGGCTAGCGGAAACACAGATACGCAGTATTTT

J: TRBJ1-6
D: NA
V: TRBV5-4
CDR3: CASSLEGGGRVGSPLHF
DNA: TGTGCCAGCAGCTTGGAAGGGGGGGGGCGCGTCGGTTCACCCCTCCACTTT

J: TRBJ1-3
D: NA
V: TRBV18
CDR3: CASRTTGSTIYF
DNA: TGTGCCAGCCGAACTACGGGGAGCACCATATATTTT

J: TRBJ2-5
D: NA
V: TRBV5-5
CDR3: CASSLAGVTGGETQYF
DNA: TGTGCCAGCAGCTTGGCCGGTGTGACAGGCGGGGAGACCCAGTACTTC

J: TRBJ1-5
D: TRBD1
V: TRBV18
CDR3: CASSADRIVGNQPQHF
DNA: TGTGCCAGCTCAGCGGACAGGATCGTAGGCAATCAGCCCCAGCATTTT

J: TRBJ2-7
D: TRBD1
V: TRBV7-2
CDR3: CASSHTGGYGYEQYF
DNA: TGTGCCAGCAGCCATACAGGGGGATACGGGTACGAGCAGTACTTC

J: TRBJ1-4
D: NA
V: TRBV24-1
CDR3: CATSDPKEPDEKLFF
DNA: TGTGCCACCAGTGACCCAAAAGAGCCGGATGAAAAACTGTTTTTT

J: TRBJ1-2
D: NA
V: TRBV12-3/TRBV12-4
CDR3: CASSEMGGNRYTF
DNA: TGTGCCAGCAGCGAAATGGGGGGGAATCGCTACACCTTC

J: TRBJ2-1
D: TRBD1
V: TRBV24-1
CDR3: CATSDLGTGANEQFF
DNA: TGTGCCACCAGTGATCTTGGGACAGGGGCCAATGAGCAGTTCTTC